This TCR beta chain was recovered during a study of PD-1 blockade in classical Hodgkin lymphoma. Whole-study context: Patients were administered nivolumab (3 mg/kg intravenously) every 2 weeks. Study results and caveats: Reasons behind the repertoire differences stay unclear, perhaps disease activity or earlier therapy. Complete responders' diversity at baseline resembled that of newly diagnosed patients.

The method was immunoSEQ multiplex PCR; TCRdb's version includes in-frame clones alone and lacks a portion of them. The table includes fewer than 50,000 clones, about three quarters detected once. Points on this clone: The antigen remains undetermined.

Germline CDR1 KGHSH, CDR2 LQKENI. The CDR3 has 17 amino acids. Trimming took off 0 bases at V and 0 bases at J, with 15 bases between the two ends. Described time point: cycle 4 day 1 (C4D1), after six to seven weeks of nivolumab. Each of the patients experienced relapse following autologous stem cell transplantation, and their brentuximab vedotin exposure differed. The sequencing used peripheral blood mononuclear cells (PBMCs), collected before the fourth cycle of nivolumab. The J gene is TRBJ2-7, the V gene TRBV18, with D perhaps matching TRBD2 (6 bases). The clonotype originates from a human donor with classical Hodgkin lymphoma. The CDR3 DNA is TGTGCCAGCTCACCACCGAGCGGGTTAAAACCCTCCTACGAGCAGTACTTC. Protein sequence: CASSPPSGLKPSYEQYF.